The subject of this entry is one TCR beta chain. Trimming cost V 5 bases and J 7 bases, with 11 bases left between them. CDR1 and CDR2 from the germline V gene are DFQATT and SNEGSKA (reference sequence). This CDR3 spans 11 amino acids. What the recovered Cohort 3 donors had was two negative PCRs, clearance, or symptom resolution. Per the original methods: For nucleated cells, counts were estimated from reference gene primer amplification. Method: immunoSEQ multiplex PCR; TCRdb's copy keeps in-frame clones and lacks some. V, J and clone size derive from that table, while D and trimming were established from the DNA sequence. The data hold roughly 180,000 clones, with over 80% observed a single time. This sample is drawn from a study of blood T cell repertoires in COVID-19. Overall study: In each case, the material was cDNA or gDNA derived from T cells, B-cell-depleted T cells, or PBMCs.

Material: PBMCs or T cells enriched from blood (not recorded which). This TCR derives from a woman aged 55 to 70 who had recovered from COVID-19. V and J are TRBV20-1 and TRBJ1-2; D not resolved. CDR3 sequence: CSAPSPSGYTF. The CDR3, as DNA: TGCAGTGCTCCGAGTCCGAGTGGCTACACCTTC.